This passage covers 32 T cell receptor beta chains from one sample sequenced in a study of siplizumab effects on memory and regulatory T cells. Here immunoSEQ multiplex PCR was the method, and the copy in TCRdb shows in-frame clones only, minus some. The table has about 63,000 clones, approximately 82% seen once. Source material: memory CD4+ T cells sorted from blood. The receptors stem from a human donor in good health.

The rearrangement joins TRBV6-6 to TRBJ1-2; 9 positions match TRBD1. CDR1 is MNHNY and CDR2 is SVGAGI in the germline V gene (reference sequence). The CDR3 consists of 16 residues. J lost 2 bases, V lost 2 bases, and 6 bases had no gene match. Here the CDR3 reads CASSYGGGTGNYGYTF. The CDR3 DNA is TGTGCCAGCAGTTACGGAGGTGGGACAGGGAACTATGGCTACACCTTC.

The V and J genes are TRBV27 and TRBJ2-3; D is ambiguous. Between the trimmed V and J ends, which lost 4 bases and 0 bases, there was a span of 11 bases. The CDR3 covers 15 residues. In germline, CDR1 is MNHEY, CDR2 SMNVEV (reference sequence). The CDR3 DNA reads TGTGCCAGCAGTTCACTCAAGGACAGCACAGATACGCAGTATTTT. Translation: CASSSLKDSTDTQYF.

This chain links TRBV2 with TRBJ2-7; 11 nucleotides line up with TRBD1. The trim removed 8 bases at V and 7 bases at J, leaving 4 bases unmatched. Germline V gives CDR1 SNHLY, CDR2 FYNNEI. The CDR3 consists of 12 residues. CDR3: CASSGTGGEQYF. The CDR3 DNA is TGTGCCAGCTCCGGGACAGGGGGAGAGCAGTACTTC.

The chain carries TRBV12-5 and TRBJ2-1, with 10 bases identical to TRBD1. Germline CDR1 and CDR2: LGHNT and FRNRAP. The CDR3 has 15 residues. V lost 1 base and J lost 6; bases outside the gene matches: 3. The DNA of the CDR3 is TGTGCTAGTGGTTTGGGACAGGGGGCAGGCAATGAGCAGTTCTTC. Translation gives CASGLGQGAGNEQFF.

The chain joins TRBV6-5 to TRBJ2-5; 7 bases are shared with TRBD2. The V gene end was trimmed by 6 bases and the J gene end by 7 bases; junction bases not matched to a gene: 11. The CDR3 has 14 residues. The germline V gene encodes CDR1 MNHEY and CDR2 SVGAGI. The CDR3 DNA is TGTGCCAGCAGCCCCCGCGGGGGAGCGGGGACCCAGTACTTC. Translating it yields CASSPRGGAGTQYF.

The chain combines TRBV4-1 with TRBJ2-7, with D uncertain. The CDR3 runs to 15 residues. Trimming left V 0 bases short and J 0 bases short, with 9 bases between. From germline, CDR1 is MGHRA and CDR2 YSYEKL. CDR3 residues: CASSQEWFSSYEQYF. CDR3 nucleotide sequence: TGCGCCAGCAGCCAAGAATGGTTCTCCTCCTACGAGCAGTACTTC.

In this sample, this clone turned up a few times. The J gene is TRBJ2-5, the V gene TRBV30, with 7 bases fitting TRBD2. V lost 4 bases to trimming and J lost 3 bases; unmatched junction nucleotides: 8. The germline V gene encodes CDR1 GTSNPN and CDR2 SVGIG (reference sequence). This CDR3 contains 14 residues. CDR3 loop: CAWTRGSGKETQYF. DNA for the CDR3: TGTGCCTGGACCAGAGGGAGCGGGAAAGAGACCCAGTACTTC.

The CDR3 sequence is CASSHPGGAQETQYF. CDR3 in DNA: TGTGCCAGCAGCCACCCGGGGGGGGCTCAAGAGACCCAGTACTTC. V is TRBV4-2 and J is TRBJ2-5, with 8 bases matching TRBD2. This CDR3 region has 15 residues. With V trimmed by 3 bases and J by 2 bases, 5 bases remained unmatched. CDR1 LGHNA and CDR2 YNFKEQ come from the germline V gene.

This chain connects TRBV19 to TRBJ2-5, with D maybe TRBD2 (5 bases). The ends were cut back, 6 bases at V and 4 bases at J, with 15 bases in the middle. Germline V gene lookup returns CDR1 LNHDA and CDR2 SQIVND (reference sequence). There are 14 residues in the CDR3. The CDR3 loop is CASSLFEGRETQYF. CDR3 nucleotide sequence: TGTGCCAGTAGCCTCTTTGAAGGGAGAGAGACCCAGTACTTC.

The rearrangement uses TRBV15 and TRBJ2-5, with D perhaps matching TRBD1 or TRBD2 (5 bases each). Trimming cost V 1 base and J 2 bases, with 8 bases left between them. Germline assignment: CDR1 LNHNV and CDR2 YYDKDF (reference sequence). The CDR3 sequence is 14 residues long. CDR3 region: CATSRGQRQETQYF. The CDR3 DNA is TGTGCCACCAGCAGAGGACAGCGGCAAGAGACCCAGTACTTC.

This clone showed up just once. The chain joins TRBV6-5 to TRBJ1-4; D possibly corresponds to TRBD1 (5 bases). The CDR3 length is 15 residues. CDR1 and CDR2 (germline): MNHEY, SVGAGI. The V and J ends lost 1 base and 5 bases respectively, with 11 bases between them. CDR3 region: CASSYWGGENEKLFF. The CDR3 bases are TGTGCCAGCAGTTACTGGGGGGGAGAGAATGAAAAACTGTTTTTT.

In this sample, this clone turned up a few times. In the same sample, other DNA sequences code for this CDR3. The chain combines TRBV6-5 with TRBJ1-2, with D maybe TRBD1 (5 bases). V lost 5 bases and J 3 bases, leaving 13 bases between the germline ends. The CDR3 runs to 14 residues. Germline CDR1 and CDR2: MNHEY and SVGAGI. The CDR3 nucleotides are TGTGCCAGCAGTACTGCCGGGACGGACTATGGCTACACCTTC. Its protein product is CASSTAGTDYGYTF.

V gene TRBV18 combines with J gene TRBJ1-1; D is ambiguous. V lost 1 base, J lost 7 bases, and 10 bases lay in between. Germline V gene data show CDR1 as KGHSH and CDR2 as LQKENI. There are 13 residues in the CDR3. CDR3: CASSPLAMSEAFF. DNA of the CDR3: TGTGCCAGCTCACCACTGGCCATGAGTGAAGCTTTCTTT.

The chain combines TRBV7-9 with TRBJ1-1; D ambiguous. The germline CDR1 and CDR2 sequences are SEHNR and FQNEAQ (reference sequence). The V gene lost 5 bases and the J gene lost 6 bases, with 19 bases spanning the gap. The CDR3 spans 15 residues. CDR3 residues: CASSALGWVGPEAFF. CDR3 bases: TGTGCCAGCAGCGCTCTCGGCTGGGTGGGCCCTGAAGCTTTCTTT.

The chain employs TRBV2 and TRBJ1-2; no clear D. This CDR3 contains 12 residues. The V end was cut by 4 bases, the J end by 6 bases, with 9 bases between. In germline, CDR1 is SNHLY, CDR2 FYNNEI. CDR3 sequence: CASSVRTDGYTF. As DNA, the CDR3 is TGTGCCAGCAGTGTGAGAACGGATGGCTACACCTTC.

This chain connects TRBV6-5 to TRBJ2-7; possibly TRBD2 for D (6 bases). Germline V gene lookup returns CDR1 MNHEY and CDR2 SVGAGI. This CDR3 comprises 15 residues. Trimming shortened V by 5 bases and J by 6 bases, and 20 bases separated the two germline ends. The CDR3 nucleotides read TGTGCCAGCAGTCCGCGGACTACTCTTGACGCCGAGCAGTACTTC. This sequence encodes CASSPRTTLDAEQYF.

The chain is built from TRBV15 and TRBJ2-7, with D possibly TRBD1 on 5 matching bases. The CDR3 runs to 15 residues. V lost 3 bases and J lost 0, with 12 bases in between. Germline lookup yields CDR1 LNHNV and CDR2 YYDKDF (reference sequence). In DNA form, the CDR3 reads TGTGCCACCAGCAGTGATAGGCAGGGCTCCTACGAGCAGTACTTC. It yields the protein CATSSDRQGSYEQYF.

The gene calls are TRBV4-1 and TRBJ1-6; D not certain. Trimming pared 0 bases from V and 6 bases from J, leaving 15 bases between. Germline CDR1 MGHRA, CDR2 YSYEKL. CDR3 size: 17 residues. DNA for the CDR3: TGCGCCAGCAGCCAAGATCGGGTGCGGCAGGCTAATTCACCCCTCCACTTT. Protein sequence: CASSQDRVRQANSPLHF.

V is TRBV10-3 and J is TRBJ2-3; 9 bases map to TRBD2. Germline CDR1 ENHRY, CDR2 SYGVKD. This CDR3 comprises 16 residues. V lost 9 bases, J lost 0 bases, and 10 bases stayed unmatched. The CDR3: CAISSVAGASTDTQYF. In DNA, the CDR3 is TGTGCCATTTCTTCTGTAGCGGGGGCTAGCACAGATACGCAGTATTTT.

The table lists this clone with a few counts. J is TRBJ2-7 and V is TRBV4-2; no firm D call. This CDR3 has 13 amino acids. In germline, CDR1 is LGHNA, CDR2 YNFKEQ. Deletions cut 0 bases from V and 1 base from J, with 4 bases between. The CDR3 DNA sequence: TGTGCCAGCAGCCAAGATACATCCTACGAGCAGTACTTC. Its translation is CASSQDTSYEQYF.

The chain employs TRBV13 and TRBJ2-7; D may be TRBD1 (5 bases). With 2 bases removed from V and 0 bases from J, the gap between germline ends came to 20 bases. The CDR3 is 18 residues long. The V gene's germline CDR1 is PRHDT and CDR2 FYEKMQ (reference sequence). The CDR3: CASSLLGQGYYSSYEQYF. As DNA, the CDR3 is TGTGCCAGCAGCTTATTAGGGCAGGGTTACTACAGCTCCTACGAGCAGTACTTC.

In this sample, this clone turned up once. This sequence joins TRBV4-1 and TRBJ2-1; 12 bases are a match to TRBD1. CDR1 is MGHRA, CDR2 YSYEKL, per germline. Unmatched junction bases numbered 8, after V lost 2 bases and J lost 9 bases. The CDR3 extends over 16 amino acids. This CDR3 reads CASSQSGQGALSEQFF. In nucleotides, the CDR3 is TGCGCCAGCAGCCAATCGGGACAGGGGGCTCTTAGTGAGCAGTTCTTC.

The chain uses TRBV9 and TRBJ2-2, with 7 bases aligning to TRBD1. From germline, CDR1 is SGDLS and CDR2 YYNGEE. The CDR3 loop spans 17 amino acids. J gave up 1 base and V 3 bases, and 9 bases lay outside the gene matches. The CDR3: CASSDFFGTVNTGELFF. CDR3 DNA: TGTGCCAGCAGCGACTTCTTCGGGACAGTGAACACCGGGGAGCTGTTTTTT.

CDR3 coding DNA: TGTGCCAGCAGCGGCGGGGCTAGCGGGCCCGGGGAGCTGTTTTTT. As protein: CASSGGASGPGELFF. The V and J genes are TRBV4-2 and TRBJ2-2; TRBD2 agrees at 8 bases. V gave up 5 bases and J gave up 6 bases; unmatched junction bases: 8. This CDR3 contains 15 residues. The germline CDR1 and CDR2 sequences are LGHNA and YNFKEQ.

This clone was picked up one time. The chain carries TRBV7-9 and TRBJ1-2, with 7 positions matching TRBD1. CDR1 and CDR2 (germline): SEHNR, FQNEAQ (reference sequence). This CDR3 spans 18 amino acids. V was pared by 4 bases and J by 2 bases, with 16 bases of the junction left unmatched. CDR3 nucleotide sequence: TGTGCCAGCAGCTCCCGGTACTTAAGACAGGGACCGAACTATGGCTACACCTTC. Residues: CASSSRYLRQGPNYGYTF.

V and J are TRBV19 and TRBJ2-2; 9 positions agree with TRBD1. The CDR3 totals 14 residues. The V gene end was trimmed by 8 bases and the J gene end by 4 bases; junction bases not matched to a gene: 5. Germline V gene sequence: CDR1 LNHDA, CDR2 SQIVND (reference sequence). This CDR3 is CASQGQGITGELFF. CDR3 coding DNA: TGTGCCAGTCAGGGACAGGGAATCACCGGGGAGCTGTTTTTT.

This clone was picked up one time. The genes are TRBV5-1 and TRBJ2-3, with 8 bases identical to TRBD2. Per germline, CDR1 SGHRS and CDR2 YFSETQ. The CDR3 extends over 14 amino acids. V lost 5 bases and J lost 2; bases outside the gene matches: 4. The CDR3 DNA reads TGCGCCAGCAGGATTAGCGGGACCACAGATACGCAGTATTTT. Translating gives CASRISGTTDTQYF. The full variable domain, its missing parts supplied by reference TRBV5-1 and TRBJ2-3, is KAGVTQTPRYLIKTRGQQVTLSCSPISGHRSVSWYQQTPGQGLQFLFEYFSETQRNKGNFPGRFSGRQFSNSRSEMNVSTLELGDSALYLCASRISGTTDTQYFGPGTRLTVL.

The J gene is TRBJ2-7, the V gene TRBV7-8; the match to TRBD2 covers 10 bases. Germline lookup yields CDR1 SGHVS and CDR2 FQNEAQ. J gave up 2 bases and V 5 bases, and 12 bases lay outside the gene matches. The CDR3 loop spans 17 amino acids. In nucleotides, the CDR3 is TGTGCCAGCAGCCCCGACCGTAGCGGGAGGAAGACCTACGAGCAGTACTTC. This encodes CASSPDRSGRKTYEQYF.

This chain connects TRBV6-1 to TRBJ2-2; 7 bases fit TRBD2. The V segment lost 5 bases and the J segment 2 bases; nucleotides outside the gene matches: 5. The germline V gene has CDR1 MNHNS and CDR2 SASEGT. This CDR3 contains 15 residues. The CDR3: CASSWGGTNTGELFF. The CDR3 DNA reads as TGTGCCAGCAGTTGGGGGGGGACTAACACCGGGGAGCTGTTTTTT.

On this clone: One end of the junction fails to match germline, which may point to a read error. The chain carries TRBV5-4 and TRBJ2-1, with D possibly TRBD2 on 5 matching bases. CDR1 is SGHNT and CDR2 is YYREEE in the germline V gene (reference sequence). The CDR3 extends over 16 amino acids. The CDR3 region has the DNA TGTGCCAGCAGCTTGCCCTACCTAAACGGGCCTAGCCTAATGGTCTTC. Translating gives CASSLPYLNGPSLMVF. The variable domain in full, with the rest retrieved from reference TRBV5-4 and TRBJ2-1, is ETGVTQSPTHLIKTRGQQVTLRCSSQSGHNTVSWYQQALGQGPQFIFQYYREEENGRGNFPPRFSGLQFPNYSSELNVNALELDDSALYLCASSLPYLNGPSLMVFGPGTRLTVL.

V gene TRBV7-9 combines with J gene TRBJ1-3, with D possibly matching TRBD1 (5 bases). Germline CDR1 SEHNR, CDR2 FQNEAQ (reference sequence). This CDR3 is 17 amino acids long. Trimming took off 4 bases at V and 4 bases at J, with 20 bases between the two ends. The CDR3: CASSSRVGSGAGNTIYF. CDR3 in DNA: TGTGCCAGCAGCTCCAGGGTGGGGAGTGGGGCCGGAAACACCATATATTTT.

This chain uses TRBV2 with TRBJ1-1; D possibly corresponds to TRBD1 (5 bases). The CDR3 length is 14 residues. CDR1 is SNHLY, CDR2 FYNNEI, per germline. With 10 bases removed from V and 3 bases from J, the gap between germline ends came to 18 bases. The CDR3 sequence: CATAYRRDDTEAFF. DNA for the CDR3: TGTGCCACCGCGTATCGGAGGGACGACACTGAAGCTTTCTTT.